This T cell receptor beta chain was captured in a study of technical replicates of blood from several donors. The table lists this clone with a few counts. CDR1 is GTSNPN and CDR2 is SVGIG in the germline V gene (reference sequence). The V and J ends lost 2 bases and 7 bases respectively, with 17 bases between them. The CDR3 length is 14 residues. Here immunoSEQ multiplex PCR was the method, and the copy in TCRdb shows in-frame clones only, minus some. The sample holds 75,000 to 85,000 clones; roughly 77% are singletons and the top ten take 3% to 4.5%. The clonotype comes from a human donor in good health. Some clones in this sample may be carry-over from other donors' samples. The sequencing sample was made of PBMCs. The gene calls are TRBV30 and TRBJ2-5; TRBD2 is a possible D gene (5 bases). CDR3 nucleotides: TGTGCCTGGAGTAAGGGATTAGCGCCCCCGACCCAGTACTTC. Its protein product is CAWSKGLAPPTQYF.